A single sample is the source of the 25 T cell receptor beta chains below, sequenced in a study of T cell clones after liver transplantation (dated by TCRdb to between 2018 and 2021). The library was prepared using the immunoSEQ multiplex PCR assay. The table was pulled from immuneACCESS by TCRdb, which kept in-frame rearrangements only. Such tables lose some clones; where checked, under half of the loss comes from unresolved V genes, and the rest has no known cause. The sample records tens of thousands of clones, 90% of which are singletons. The ten largest clones take up approximately 2.6% of the sample. Sample time point, as interpreted from the label and publication: pre-transplant. Sequencing used CD4+ T cells from blood, obtained before liver transplant. These receptor sequences come from a human donor who received a liver transplant.

The chain combines TRBV5-1 with TRBJ1-2, with D hard to call. Trimming left V 7 bases short and J 4 bases short, with 26 bases between. Germline V gene data show CDR1 as SGHRS and CDR2 as YFSETQ. The CDR3 totals 17 residues. The CDR3 here is CASEPTGESTDLYGYTF. For the CDR3, the DNA is TGCGCCAGCGAGCCCACGGGAGAGTCGACGGATCTCTATGGCTACACCTTC.

This rearrangement joins TRBV6-1 to TRBJ1-2, with 8 positions matching TRBD1. Trimming cost V 6 bases and J 4 bases; bases outside gene matches: 7. In germline, CDR1 is MNHNS, CDR2 SASEGT. This CDR3 contains 14 residues. This chain's CDR3 is CASSDSQGGYGYTF. The CDR3 DNA reads TGTGCCAGCAGCGATTCACAGGGGGGCTATGGCTACACCTTC.

The DNA of the CDR3 is TGTGCCAGCAGTTACAGGTCCGAAGCTTTCTTT. Encoded protein: CASSYRSEAFF. V usage is TRBV6-5 and J usage is TRBJ1-1; D remains unclear. CDR1 and CDR2 (germline): MNHEY, SVGAGI. The V end was cut by 2 bases, the J end by 8 bases, with 6 bases between. The CDR3 consists of 11 residues.

This clone has just one count. This sequence joins TRBV19 and TRBJ1-5; D is ambiguous. The CDR3 spans 16 residues. V gave up 6 bases and J gave up 7 bases, with 22 bases separating them. The V gene's germline CDR1 is LNHDA and CDR2 SQIVND (reference sequence). CDR3 in amino acids: CASRDVRIGRGQPQHF. As DNA, the CDR3 is TGTGCCAGTAGGGACGTACGCATCGGGCGCGGGCAGCCCCAGCATTTT.

The CDR3 reads CASSLDREYTEAFF. The CDR3 nucleotides read TGTGCCAGCAGCTTGGACAGGGAGTACACTGAAGCTTTCTTT. The genes are TRBV5-5 and TRBJ1-1; tentatively, D is TRBD1 (6 bases). The V and J ends lost 0 bases and 3 bases respectively, with 9 bases between them. Germline loops: CDR1 SGHKS, CDR2 YYEKEE (reference sequence). The CDR3 contains 14 residues.

The V gene is TRBV7-2, the J gene TRBJ2-2; D possibly corresponds to TRBD1 (6 bases). Trimming removed 7 bases from V and 6 bases from J, with 12 bases in between. The CDR3 extends over 13 amino acids. Germline-derived CDR1 and CDR2 are SGHTA and FQGNSA. CDR3 DNA: TGTGCCAGCACCATGGGGGCGGCCGGGGAGCTGTTTTTT. Translation gives CASTMGAAGELFF.

The chain uses TRBV14 and TRBJ2-7, with D unresolved. Germline assignment: CDR1 SGHDN and CDR2 FVKESK. The germline V and J ends were trimmed by 1 base and 6 bases, with 10 bases remaining between them. The CDR3 runs to 13 residues. The CDR3 is CASSQVMEGEQYF. The CDR3 DNA reads TGTGCCAGCAGCCAAGTTATGGAAGGCGAGCAGTACTTC. Variable domain in full (rest from reference TRBV14 and TRBJ2-7): EAGVTQFPSHSVIEKGQTVTLRCDPISGHDNLYWYRRVMGKEIKFLLHFVKESKQDESGMPNNRFLAERTGGTYSTLKVQPAELEDSGVYFCASSQVMEGEQYFGPGTRLTVT.

This chain connects TRBV27 to TRBJ2-5, with 13 bases identical to TRBD2. With V trimmed by 4 bases and J by 2 bases, 1 base remained unmatched. This CDR3 spans 15 amino acids. Germline V gene lookup returns CDR1 MNHEY and CDR2 SMNVEV (reference sequence). The CDR3, as DNA: TGTGCCAGCAGTTGGGGACTAGCGGGACAAGAGACCCAGTACTTC. Encoded protein: CASSWGLAGQETQYF.

The V call is TRBV4-1, the J call TRBJ2-7, with 9 bases lining up with TRBD1. CDR1 is MGHRA and CDR2 is YSYEKL in the germline V gene. V lost 2 bases, J lost 3 bases, and 8 bases stayed unmatched. The CDR3 sequence is 16 residues long. CDR3 coding DNA: TGCGCCAGCAGCCAACAGGGACAGGGAGTCGTCTACGAGCAGTACTTC. Translation gives CASSQQGQGVVYEQYF.

The chain carries TRBV19 and TRBJ2-5; D may be TRBD1 or TRBD2 (5 bases each). Germline loops: CDR1 LNHDA, CDR2 SQIVND (reference sequence). With 3 bases removed from V and 5 bases from J, the gap between germline ends came to 13 bases. The CDR3 contains 14 residues. CDR3 in amino acids: CASSIPREGETQYF. DNA for the CDR3: TGTGCCAGTAGTATCCCCCGAGAGGGGGAGACCCAGTACTTC.

The V call is TRBV7-2, the J call TRBJ2-1; 12 bases line up with TRBD2. V lost 6 bases and J lost 10; bases outside the gene matches: 13. CDR1 and CDR2 (germline): SGHTA, FQGNSA. This CDR3 has 16 residues. In DNA form, the CDR3 reads TGTGCCAGCAGTTCCCGGACTAGCGGGAATCTCCACGAGCAGTTCTTC. Encoded protein: CASSSRTSGNLHEQFF.

The chain carries TRBV2 and TRBJ2-1, with TRBD2 matching over 9 bases. The CDR3 is 15 residues long. Per germline, CDR1 SNHLY and CDR2 FYNNEI. J gave up 7 bases and V 10 bases, and 14 bases lay outside the gene matches. The CDR3 region is CATDSAGGRENEQFF. The DNA of the CDR3 is TGTGCCACAGATAGTGCGGGAGGGAGGGAGAATGAGCAGTTCTTC.

The chain joins TRBV25-1 to TRBJ1-4, with TRBD1 as a possible D gene (5 bases). CDR3 length equals 14 residues. The V end lost 4 bases, the J end lost 4 bases, and 10 bases lay between the germline ends. CDR1 and CDR2 from the germline V gene are MGHDK and SYGVNS. The CDR3 loop is CASSGDSLNEKLFF. In DNA, the CDR3 is TGTGCCAGCAGTGGTGACAGCCTTAATGAAAAACTGTTTTTT.

This clone was seen just once. The V call is TRBV5-4, the J call TRBJ2-2, with unresolved D. In germline, CDR1 is SGHNT, CDR2 YYREEE (reference sequence). The CDR3 is 15 residues long. V lost 0 bases, J lost 3 bases, and 9 bases lay in between. This chain's CDR3 is CASSLDKQYTGELFF. Here the CDR3 DNA reads TGTGCCAGCAGCTTGGACAAGCAGTACACCGGGGAGCTGTTTTTT.

The gene calls are TRBV9 and TRBJ2-1; TRBD2 agrees at 7 bases. V gave up 0 bases and J gave up 2 bases; unmatched junction bases: 2. Per the germline V gene, CDR1 is SGDLS and CDR2 is YYNGEE. The CDR3 consists of 15 residues. The CDR3: CASSVDGRPYNEQFF. DNA for the CDR3: TGTGCCAGCAGCGTAGACGGGAGGCCCTACAATGAGCAGTTCTTC.

V and J are TRBV5-1 and TRBJ2-1; possible D gene TRBD2, 6 bases. The V and J ends lost 1 base and 0 bases respectively, with 11 bases between them. CDR1 and CDR2 from the germline V gene are SGHRS and YFSETQ. The CDR3 length is 16 residues. The CDR3 coding sequence is TGCGCCAGCAGCTTGAACGGCGGGATCTCCTACAATGAGCAGTTCTTC. Translating gives CASSLNGGISYNEQFF. Full variable domain (missing parts from reference TRBV5-1 and TRBJ2-1): KAGVTQTPRYLIKTRGQQVTLSCSPISGHRSVSWYQQTPGQGLQFLFEYFSETQRNKGNFPGRFSGRQFSNSRSEMNVSTLELGDSALYLCASSLNGGISYNEQFFGPGTRLTVL.

This chain links TRBV28 with TRBJ1-2, with D possibly TRBD1 on 5 matching bases. Germline V CDR1 and CDR2: MDHEN, SYDVKM. The CDR3 runs 13 residues. Between the trimmed V and J ends, which lost 2 bases and 8 bases, there was a span of 12 bases. The CDR3 is CASSLGQGGGYTF. In DNA form, the CDR3 reads TGTGCCAGCAGTTTAGGGCAGGGCGGAGGCTACACCTTC.

The chain recombines TRBV29-1 with TRBJ2-1, with 11 bases identical to TRBD2. Germline lookup yields CDR1 SQVTM and CDR2 ANQGSEA. J lost 13 bases, V lost 6 bases, and 17 bases had no gene match. This CDR3 comprises 15 residues. The DNA for the CDR3 is TGCAGCGTCCAGAACATAGCGGGAGGGTACAATGGACAGTTCTTC. Its protein is CSVQNIAGGYNGQFF.

V is TRBV2 and J is TRBJ1-1; no clear D. Germline V lookup: CDR1 SNHLY, CDR2 FYNNEI. This CDR3 is built from 16 residues. The germline V and J ends were trimmed by 6 bases and 5 bases, with 22 bases remaining between them. Written as DNA, the CDR3 is TGTGCCAGCAGCGACTATACACTTGCGAGCACGACTGAAGCTTTCTTT. Encoded protein: CASSDYTLASTTEAFF. The full variable domain, in which reference TRBV2 and TRBJ1-1 provide the parts outside the CDR3, is EPEVTQTPSHQVTQMGQEVILRCVPISNHLYFYWYRQILGQKVEFLVSFYNNEISEKSEIFDDQFSVERPDGSNFTLKIRSTKLEDSAMYFCASSDYTLASTTEAFFGQGTRLTVV.

V gene TRBV11-3 combines with J gene TRBJ2-2; 10 positions agree with TRBD2. V lost 2 bases to trimming and J lost 5 bases; unmatched junction nucleotides: 5. The CDR3 consists of 16 residues. Germline V gene data show CDR1 as SGHNT and CDR2 as YENEEA. CDR3 amino acids: CASSLPSGSTTGELFF. The CDR3 DNA follows: TGTGCCAGCAGCTTACCTAGCGGGAGTACGACCGGGGAGCTGTTTTTT.

The chain couples TRBV4-2 to TRBJ2-3; TRBD2 matches 9 bases. The length of the CDR3 is 17 residues. Per germline, CDR1 LGHNA and CDR2 YNFKEQ. V was pared by 3 bases and J by 1 base, with 8 bases of the junction left unmatched. The CDR3 nucleotides read TGTGCCAGCAGCCATGTTAGCGGGAGCCCCGGCACAGATACGCAGTATTTT. Its protein is CASSHVSGSPGTDTQYF.

This clone was seen once. This chain connects TRBV4-3 to TRBJ1-1; 8 bases line up with TRBD1. Trimming removed 0 bases from V and 10 bases from J; junction bases left unmatched: 10. Germline V gene sequence: CDR1 LGHNA, CDR2 YSLEER. The length of the CDR3 is 15 residues. Written as DNA, the CDR3 is TGCGCCAGCAGCCAAGATGGTCGGACAGGGTCGTTAGCTTTCTTT. This encodes CASSQDGRTGSLAFF.

This chain links TRBV6-6 with TRBJ2-7; the D is unclear. The CDR3 has 13 residues. V shed 6 bases and J shed 3 bases, with 12 bases lying between them. Germline V lookup: CDR1 MNHNY, CDR2 SVGAGI (reference sequence). CDR3 in DNA: TGTGCCAGCAGCCAGCTGGGGAACTACGAGCAGTACTTC. Its protein is CASSQLGNYEQYF.

The V gene is TRBV28, the J gene TRBJ1-2; 7 nucleotides line up with TRBD1. The trim removed 6 bases at V and 2 bases at J, leaving 3 bases unmatched. The CDR3 consists of 13 residues. CDR1 and CDR2 from the germline V gene are MDHEN and SYDVKM. CDR3 bases: TGTGCCAGCAGCCCGGGACAGAACTATGGCTACACCTTC. Translated: CASSPGQNYGYTF.

The chain joins TRBV7-3 to TRBJ2-1; 8 positions match TRBD2. V shed 1 base and J 0 bases; nucleotides not matched to a gene: 11. The CDR3 contains 19 residues. The germline gives CDR1 SGHTA, CDR2 FQGTGA. The CDR3 reads CASSLIGGSGTLSYNEQFF. Here the CDR3 DNA reads TGTGCCAGCAGCTTAATCGGGGGTAGCGGGACCCTCTCCTACAATGAGCAGTTCTTC.